This T cell receptor beta chain originates from a study of Ad26.COV2.S vaccination and SARS-CoV-2 variants. Between the trimmed V and J ends, which lost 3 bases and 5 bases, there was a span of 13 bases. This CDR3 has 15 amino acids. CDR1 is MGHRA and CDR2 is YSYEKL in the germline V gene. With respect to this clone: The antigen is unknown.

Sequencing was performed with immunoSEQ multiplex PCR; in TCRdb, only in-frame clones are kept and a portion is missing. This table has 440,000 or so clones, about nine tenths appearing once. General study findings and limits: Substantial breadth in spike-specific CD8+ and CD4+ T cell responses was reportedly seen after vaccination.

Documented treatment: 19 received Ad26.COV2.S at low or high dose, single or two shots; 5 received placebo; per-sample allocation not given. The study sampled participants on day 63 after the first vaccine or placebo injection. This receptor was taken from a person between 18 and 59 years old who received the Ad26.COV2.S COVID-19 vaccine or a placebo. The input for sequencing was peripheral blood, taken in a trial of Ad26.COV2.S vaccine versus placebo. The chain has TRBV4-1 and TRBJ1-4, with D maybe TRBD1 (6 bases). The DNA of the CDR3 is TGCGCCAGCAGCCAGACCGGGACACCGAATGAAAAACTGTTTTTT. Amino acids: CASSQTGTPNEKLFF.